The clone carrying this T cell receptor (beta chain) was detected a few times. Its antigen is unknown. These data belong to a study of CD8+CD57+ T cells in acquired aplastic anemia. TCR beta VDJ combinations and CDR3 sequences were profiled from genomic DNA. TCRdb recomputed calls from the reads with MiXCR, one row per CDR3 protein. The table has about 240,000 distinct CDR3 sequences, around half seen once; the top ten hold over 7.5%. Study-wide findings and caveats: Patients and controls had in common 25 to 30 CD8+ CDR3 sequences. In CD8+ cells, Simpson's diversity showed no significant difference between patients and controls.

Whoever was chosen for sequencing had shown CD8+CD57+ cell expansion by flow cytometry. The sequence derives from a human donor with aplastic anemia. Sequenced: sorted CD4+, CD8+, or CD8+CD57+ T cells (not recorded which) from PBMCs.

The CDR3 nucleotides are TGTGCCAGCAGTGAAGAGATTACGCAGGGCCTCGGGGAGCAGTACTTC. It codes for CASSEEITQGLGEQYF. The V call is TRBV6-1, the J call TRBJ2-7; weak D call: TRBD1 (5 bases). This CDR3 region has 16 residues. V was pared by 1 base and J by 7 bases, with 20 bases between. Per germline, CDR1 MNHNS and CDR2 SASEGT.